This T cell receptor beta chain is from a study of low-dose radiotherapy and immunotherapy resistance in tumors. Study as a whole: Per fraction, Cohort 1 was given 0.5 Gy every 2 weeks, for a total of 6.5 Gy.

Time point in this sample: after trial treatment. As for treatment: LDRT plus nivolumab, ipilimumab, low-dose cyclophosphamide and aspirin (RACIN trial). Alpha and beta chains were covered, as first-strand cDNA relied on TRAV- and TRBV-specific primers. With a constant-region primer and a V-primer adapter, TCRs were subjected to roughly 20 PCR cycles of amplification. Isolated mRNA underwent amplification via in vitro transcription. One entry per CDR3 protein, called by TCRdb with MiXCR from the reads. The sample lists about 84,000 distinct CDR3 sequences, less than 20% seen once, with less than 1.5% in the top ten. Between the trimmed V and J ends, which lost 1 base and 2 bases, there was a span of 7 bases. From germline, CDR1 is SEHNR and CDR2 FQNEAQ (reference sequence). This CDR3 has 14 residues. This clonotype was counted many times.

The J gene is TRBJ2-3, the V gene TRBV7-9; unclear D gene. The receptor was isolated from a male donor with prostate cancer. Sequences were derived from PBMCs, sampled after low-dose radiotherapy plus immunotherapy. CDR3 residues: CASSLELNTDTQYF. CDR3 DNA: TGTGCCAGCAGCTTAGAGCTGAACACAGATACGCAGTATTTT.